These 31 T cell receptor beta chains came from one sample sequenced in a study of T cells in Graves' hyperthyroidism and ophthalmopathy. Template material for amplifying TCR beta CDR3 regions consisted of RNA transcripts. The HTBI set primed first-round TCR CDR3 RT-PCR. TCRdb re-analysed the multiplex PCR reads in MiXCR, keeping a single row per CDR3 protein. The sample consists of a few hundred thousand distinct CDR3 sequences, about 15% of them appearing once. The sample taken for sequencing was blood. The receptors come from a woman aged 45-65 years with Graves' hyperthyroidism that later progressed to Graves' ophthalmopathy.

The sample holds many counts of this clonotype. The chain combines TRBV5-8 with TRBJ2-3; D is perhaps TRBD2 (6 bases). The germline V gene has CDR1 SGHTS and CDR2 YDEGEE. The CDR3 length is 14 residues. V gave up 2 bases and J gave up 4 bases, with 11 bases separating them. CDR3 DNA sequence: TGTGCCAGCAGCTTCAACCCGGGGGCAGATACGCAGTATTTT. Protein product: CASSFNPGADTQYF.

The rearrangement uses TRBV11-2 and TRBJ2-7, with 8 bases lining up with TRBD1. J lost 2 bases, V lost 6 bases, and 9 bases had no gene match. CDR1 SGHAT and CDR2 FQNNGV come from the germline V gene. This CDR3 comprises 15 residues. The CDR3 protein is CASSPLTGVTYEQYF. CDR3 nucleotides: TGTGCCAGCAGTCCTTTGACAGGGGTGACCTACGAGCAGTACTTC.

This chain uses TRBV19 with TRBJ1-2; D perhaps matches TRBD1 (5 bases). V lost 4 bases to trimming and J lost 8 bases, with 20 bases between them. CDR1 and CDR2 from the germline V gene are LNHDA and SQIVND (reference sequence). The CDR3 length is 15 residues. The CDR3 loop reads CASSTPARWRDGYTF. The CDR3 nucleotides read TGTGCCAGTAGTACCCCGGCCCGCTGGAGGGACGGCTACACCTTC.

This chain uses TRBV15 with TRBJ1-3; D is ambiguous. The germline V and J ends were trimmed by 5 bases and 2 bases, with 13 bases remaining between them. Germline values: CDR1 LNHNV, CDR2 YYDKDF (reference sequence). The CDR3 has 15 amino acids. The CDR3 loop is CATSPTDYPGNTIYF. The CDR3 bases are TGTGCCACCAGCCCGACCGACTACCCTGGAAACACCATATATTTT.

This sequence joins TRBV28 and TRBJ1-4; possible D gene TRBD1, 5 bases. V was clipped by 11 bases and J by 0 bases, with 16 bases between them. Looked up from germline, CDR1 is MDHEN and CDR2 is SYDVKM. This CDR3 spans 15 amino acids. Here the CDR3 reads CAGAPTGATNEKLFF. The CDR3 DNA reads as TGTGCCGGCGCACCGACGGGGGCAACTAATGAAAAACTGTTTTTT.

This clonotype was picked up many times. The chain's CDR3 is CSAPRYAGHIAGDNQPQHF. Here the CDR3 DNA reads TGCAGTGCTCCTCGATACGCGGGACATATAGCGGGGGACAATCAGCCCCAGCATTTT. This sequence joins TRBV20-1 and TRBJ1-5; TRBD1 is a possible D gene (6 bases). Between the trimmed V and J ends, which lost 5 bases and 3 bases, there was a span of 29 bases. This CDR3 is built from 19 residues. Per germline, CDR1 DFQATT and CDR2 SNEGSKA (reference sequence).

The sample holds a few counts of this clonotype. V and J are TRBV13 and TRBJ2-7; D is ambiguous. The CDR3 runs to 15 residues. Trimming cost V 0 bases and J 4 bases, with 13 bases left between them. Germline V lookup: CDR1 PRHDT, CDR2 FYEKMQ (reference sequence). In nucleotides, the CDR3 is TGTGCCAGCAGCTTAGGCCTGACGTCCCCTTACGAGCAGTACTTC. This gives the protein CASSLGLTSPYEQYF.

This clonotype was found many times. V gene TRBV10-1 combines with J gene TRBJ2-2; 7 bases agree with TRBD2. The CDR3 runs to 16 residues. J lost 6 bases, V lost 0 bases, and 7 bases had no gene match. Germline V CDR1 and CDR2: WNHNN, SYGVQD (reference sequence). The CDR3 region is CASSESSGAMAGELFF. In DNA, the CDR3 is TGCGCCAGCAGTGAGTCCAGCGGGGCGATGGCCGGGGAGCTGTTTTTT.

This clonotype was seen at least ten times. The rearrangement uses TRBV4-1 and TRBJ2-1; maybe TRBD2 (7 bases). The CDR3 runs to 18 residues. Trimming removed 0 bases at V and 4 bases at J, with 19 bases between. Germline lookup yields CDR1 MGHRA and CDR2 YSYEKL. The CDR3 sequence is CASSQDGGAWGSYNEQFF. CDR3 sequence (DNA): TGCGCCAGCAGCCAAGATGGGGGGGCCTGGGGCTCGTACAATGAGCAGTTCTTC.

This clonotype showed up many times. This rearrangement joins TRBV2 to TRBJ2-2; D is uncertain. Looked up from germline, CDR1 is SNHLY and CDR2 is FYNNEI. The CDR3 loop spans 15 amino acids. The germline V and J ends were trimmed by 7 bases and 2 bases, with 14 bases remaining between them. The CDR3 is CASTPVTANTGELFF. For the CDR3, the DNA is TGTGCCAGCACCCCTGTCACAGCTAACACCGGGGAGCTGTTTTTT.

This clonotype was seen repeatedly, ten times or more. V usage is TRBV18 and J usage is TRBJ2-2; D remains ambiguous. The CDR3 covers 15 residues. The germline V and J ends were trimmed by 6 bases and 0 bases, with 11 bases remaining between them. Per the germline V gene, CDR1 is KGHSH and CDR2 is LQKENI. CDR3 in DNA: TGTGCCAGCTCTCTGAGATATTCGAACACCGGGGAGCTGTTTTTT. Amino acid sequence: CASSLRYSNTGELFF.

This clonotype has just a few counts. The rearrangement links TRBV2 to TRBJ2-5; the D gene is possibly TRBD1 (6 bases). From germline, CDR1 is SNHLY and CDR2 FYNNEI. Trimming cost V 4 bases and J 6 bases, with 9 bases left between them. This CDR3 is 12 amino acids long. The CDR3, as DNA: TGTGCCAGCAGTGCGCAGGGGAAGACCCAGTACTTC. Amino acids: CASSAQGKTQYF. Full variable domain (missing parts from reference TRBV2 and TRBJ2-5): EPEVTQTPSHQVTQMGQEVILRCVPISNHLYFYWYRQILGQKVEFLVSFYNNEISEKSEIFDDQFSVERPDGSNFTLKIRSTKLEDSAMYFCASSAQGKTQYFGPGTRLLVL.

There are many counts of this clonotype. The chain couples TRBV20-1 to TRBJ1-4, with D possibly TRBD1 on 5 matching bases. Germline loops: CDR1 DFQATT, CDR2 SNEGSKA (reference sequence). The V gene lost 5 bases and the J gene lost 5 bases, with 12 bases spanning the gap. The CDR3 is made up of 13 amino acids. CDR3 in amino acids: CSARDERNEKLFF. CDR3 bases: TGCAGTGCTCGGGACGAGCGGAATGAAAAACTGTTTTTT.

This chain uses TRBV15 with TRBJ2-5; D is unresolved. The germline CDR1 and CDR2 sequences are LNHNV and YYDKDF (reference sequence). The CDR3 is made up of 15 amino acids. V was shortened by 0 bases and J by 2 bases, with 10 bases between the two germline ends. The CDR3 loop reads CATSRDRVSQETQYF. The CDR3 DNA is TGTGCCACCAGCAGAGATAGGGTGTCGCAAGAGACCCAGTACTTC.

The sample holds many counts of this clonotype. V is TRBV2 and J is TRBJ2-5, with 9 nucleotides matching TRBD1. V was pared by 6 bases and J by 4 bases, with 9 bases of the junction left unmatched. In germline, CDR1 is SNHLY, CDR2 FYNNEI. The CDR3 runs 15 residues. Here the CDR3 reads CASRRQGDSGETQYF. The CDR3 nucleotides read TGTGCCAGCAGGCGACAGGGGGATTCGGGAGAGACCCAGTACTTC.

Comment on this clonotype: Possible read error: a much larger clone is one base away. The chain couples TRBV28 to TRBJ2-2; 7 nucleotides match TRBD2. The CDR3 has 17 residues. Germline values: CDR1 MDHEN, CDR2 SYDVKM. Losses at the gene ends were 1 base for V and 8 bases for J; bases not matched to a gene: 13. In DNA form, the CDR3 reads TGTGCCAGCAGTTTATTCCGACTAGCACGAGGGACTGGGGAGCTGTTTTTT. Translation gives CASSLFRLARGTGELFF.

This clonotype was picked up many times. The V call is TRBV11-2, the J call TRBJ2-5; 8 bases line up with TRBD1. J lost 5 bases, V lost 1 base, and 3 bases had no gene match. The CDR3 has 14 residues. Per germline, CDR1 SGHAT and CDR2 FQNNGV. CDR3 nucleotides: TGTGCCAGCAGCTTAGTACAGGGGGTCGAGACCCAGTACTTC. Translation gives CASSLVQGVETQYF.

This clonotype was found many times. The V call is TRBV20-1, the J call TRBJ2-3, with a weak D call TRBD2 (5 bases). In germline, CDR1 is DFQATT, CDR2 SNEGSKA (reference sequence). This CDR3 comprises 15 residues. Trimming took off 6 bases at V and 4 bases at J, with 20 bases between the two ends. CDR3 DNA: TGCAGTGCGCGGTGGAGGCTAAAGATAGCAGATACGCAGTATTTT. This gives the protein CSARWRLKIADTQYF.

The chain carries TRBV5-1 and TRBJ2-1, with 13 bases fitting TRBD2. The CDR3 is made up of 15 amino acids. J was trimmed by 8 bases and V by 4 bases; bases with no gene match: 6. Looked up from germline, CDR1 is SGHRS and CDR2 is YFSETQ. The chain's CDR3 is CASSRGLAGAYEQFF. The CDR3 DNA is TGCGCCAGCAGCAGAGGACTAGCGGGAGCATATGAGCAGTTCTTC.

There are many counts of this clonotype. This chain's CDR3 is CASSSHLANRRDTQYF. The DNA for the CDR3 is TGTGCCAGCAGCTCCCATCTAGCAAACCGACGGGATACGCAGTATTTT. V is TRBV7-9 and J is TRBJ2-3; D possibly corresponds to TRBD2 (5 bases). The CDR3 totals 16 residues. Trimming removed 4 bases at V and 6 bases at J, with 20 bases between. Germline V gives CDR1 SEHNR, CDR2 FQNEAQ (reference sequence).

V usage is TRBV20-1 and J usage is TRBJ2-2, with D possibly matching TRBD2 (7 bases). The germline CDR1 and CDR2 sequences are DFQATT and SNEGSKA (reference sequence). V lost 0 bases to trimming and J lost 6 bases, with 20 bases between them. The CDR3 extends over 17 amino acids. CDR3 sequence reads: CSARDGGATVRSGELFF. The CDR3, as DNA: TGCAGTGCTAGAGATGGGGGGGCAACGGTGAGGTCCGGGGAGCTGTTTTTT.

In this sample, this clonotype turned up many times. This chain uses TRBV11-2 with TRBJ1-1; D unresolved. Trimming shortened V by 2 bases and J by 1 base, and 11 bases separated the two germline ends. Germline values: CDR1 SGHAT, CDR2 FQNNGV. The CDR3 length is 15 residues. Written as DNA, the CDR3 is TGTGCCAGCAGCTTATTCCAACAGAGGAACACTGAAGCTTTCTTT. The encoded protein is CASSLFQQRNTEAFF.

There are many counts of this clonotype. J is TRBJ1-5 and V is TRBV5-1; 11 bases line up with TRBD1. After removal of 4 bases from V and 7 bases from J, the junction contained 7 bases not matched to a gene. Per germline, CDR1 SGHRS and CDR2 YFSETQ. There are 15 residues in the CDR3. DNA of the CDR3: TGCGCCAGCAGCGCCGAGGGACAGGGGGAACAGCCCCAGCATTTT. Residues: CASSAEGQGEQPQHF.

In its sample, this clonotype was seen many times. As DNA, the CDR3 is TGTGCCAGCAGCCGGACAGGGGGACCCTACGAGCAGTACTTC. Its protein is CASSRTGGPYEQYF. This rearrangement joins TRBV3-1 to TRBJ2-7; TRBD1 agrees at 10 bases. CDR3 size: 14 residues. With V trimmed by 4 bases and J by 2 bases, 2 bases remained unmatched. The germline V gene has CDR1 LGHDT and CDR2 YNNKEL (reference sequence).

On this clonotype: Given a much more abundant clone one base away, this may be a read error. The CDR3 carries no conserved terminal phenylalanine or tryptophan, so it likely arises from a read error. In nucleotides, the CDR3 is TGCAGCGTTGAAACTGAGGTGGAGACCCAGTACATC. It is translated as CSVETEVETQYI. V and J are TRBV29-1 and TRBJ2-5; no clear D. Germline CDR1 SQVTM, CDR2 ANQGSEA. This CDR3 contains 12 residues. V dropped 2 bases and J dropped 5 bases, with 9 bases sitting between them.

This clonotype was counted ten times or more. The rearrangement joins TRBV18 to TRBJ2-7; 9 bases agree with TRBD2. This CDR3 region has 14 residues. Germline CDR1 is KGHSH and CDR2 is LQKENI. With 3 bases clipped from V and 8 bases from J, the junction kept 8 bases outside the gene matches. The CDR3 loop is CASSPGTSSLQQYF. The CDR3 DNA sequence: TGTGCCAGCTCACCCGGGACTAGCTCTCTCCAGCAGTACTTC.

V usage is TRBV20-1 and J usage is TRBJ1-2; 10 bases are shared with TRBD1. This CDR3 is 15 amino acids long. Germline CDR1 reads DFQATT; CDR2 reads SNEGSKA (reference sequence). V lost 6 bases and J lost 8; bases outside the gene matches: 15. CDR3 amino acids: CSAPLGDRGPGGYTF. The CDR3 DNA sequence: TGCAGTGCCCCATTAGGGGACAGGGGTCCGGGAGGCTACACCTTC.

This clonotype was seen just once. This may be a read error: a much more frequent sequence differs by one nucleotide. The CDR3 ends on some other residue instead of the conserved phenylalanine or tryptophan, so this is likely a read error. The rearrangement links TRBV28 to TRBJ1-1; D call uncertain. The length of the CDR3 is 12 residues. Per germline, CDR1 MDHEN and CDR2 SYDVKM. The ends were cut back, 10 bases at V and 6 bases at J, with 15 bases in the middle. The CDR3 loop reads CATDQRVAEAFL. CDR3 DNA: TGTGCCACCGACCAAAGGGTTGCTGAAGCTTTCCTT.

About this clonotype itself: Possible read error: a much larger clone is one base away. V gene TRBV28 combines with J gene TRBJ2-7; D may be TRBD1 (6 bases). This CDR3 region has 13 residues. The germline V gene encodes CDR1 MDHEN and CDR2 SYDVKM. CDR3 bases: TGTGGCAGCACCCATGACAGGCCGTACGAGCAGTACTTC. Translated: CGSTHDRPYEQYF.

CDR3 protein: CASSYGGGGGSTDTQYF. As DNA, the CDR3 is TGTGCCAGCAGTTACGGGGGAGGAGGGGGCAGCACAGATACGCAGTATTTT. This chain joins TRBV6-9 and TRBJ2-3; tentatively, D is TRBD1 (7 bases). This CDR3 has 17 residues. Germline V gene sequence: CDR1 MNHGY, CDR2 SVAAGI. Trimming pared 3 bases from V and 0 bases from J, leaving 16 bases between.

The rearrangement links TRBV24-1 to TRBJ2-1, with D tentatively TRBD1 (5 bases). V lost 5 bases, J lost 0 bases, and 19 bases lay in between. Germline V gene sequence: CDR1 KGHDR, CDR2 SFDVKD. The CDR3 loop spans 18 amino acids. The CDR3 sequence: CATSGSPIQESSYNEQFF. CDR3 bases: TGTGCCACCAGTGGTAGCCCAATACAGGAAAGCTCCTACAATGAGCAGTTCTTC.